This T cell receptor (beta chain) was retrieved from a study of T cells after yellow fever vaccination. TCRdb called the 5' RACE reads again in MiXCR, with one record for every CDR3 protein. The data hold 300,000 or so distinct CDR3 sequences, with 8.5% to 10% observed a single time. With 4 bases removed from V and 4 bases from J, the gap between germline ends came to 16 bases. The CDR3 consists of 15 residues. Germline V lookup: CDR1 SGHRS, CDR2 YFSETQ. The chain is built from TRBV5-1 and TRBJ2-3; possibly TRBD2 for D (5 bases). The receptor comes from a man in his late teens or twenties who received the YFV17D yellow fever vaccine. Sample: CD4+ T cells sorted from PBMCs, taken 5 days after the yellow fever booster vaccination. The CDR3 DNA reads as TGCGCCAGCAGCGGGCGGGTCGCGAGGCCAGATACGCAGTATTTT. Translation gives CASSGRVARPDTQYF.